This entry concerns a single T cell receptor beta chain. Its antigen is not identified. The data are from a study of T-cell reconstitution after alpha-beta-depleted transplantation in children. As it was prepared, the TCRbeta library received unique molecular identifiers. One entry per CDR3 protein, called by TCRdb with MiXCR from the PCR reads. Seen here are about 580,000 distinct CDR3 sequences, around 23% observed once, and the top ten hold roughly 14%. Study conclusions and caveats: Surviving recipient T cells and intrathymic progenitors accounted for some patients' high TCRbeta diversity at day 60. A year had passed since transplant, and T-cell counts and diversity by then came mostly from newly produced T cells. Alpha-beta T cells about two months after transplant reportedly derived from several hundred expanded graft clones.

The CDR3 runs to 17 residues. Germline V gene lookup returns CDR1 LGHNA and CDR2 YNFKEQ. The germline V and J ends were trimmed by 0 bases and 2 bases, with 14 bases remaining between them. V and J are TRBV4-2 and TRBJ1-5; D is perhaps TRBD1 (6 bases). The source is a boy younger than two who had a stem cell transplant for acute myeloid leukemia, so the T cells may come from the graft donor. The specimen was PBMCs, mostly from graft donor cells, collected 360 days after TCRalphabeta/CD19-depleted stem cell transplant. CDR3 region: CASSQDPGGQRNQPQHF. The DNA of the CDR3 is TGTGCCAGCAGCCAAGATCCCGGGGGGCAGCGCAATCAGCCCCAGCATTTT.